Below, 32 T cell receptor beta chains from the same sample are listed, as sequenced in a study of regulatory T cells in long-lasting Graves disease. CDR3 regions were amplified by Arm-PCR using iRepertoire HTBI primers to build TCR beta libraries. TCRdb passed the multiplex PCR reads through MiXCR, listing each CDR3 protein once. The data hold about 540,000 distinct CDR3 sequences, with roughly 12% observed a single time. Regarding time point: newly diagnosed GD, antithyroid drugs for less than 3 months. TCR sequences were obtained from RNA taken from PBMCs. These data were also filed under a second study, of T cells in Graves' hyperthyroidism and ophthalmopathy.

Source: peripheral blood mononuclear cells (PBMCs), taken at new diagnosis, from a patient treated with antithyroid drugs. These receptors came from a young man with Graves disease.

This clonotype was counted at least ten times. The chain carries TRBV20-1 and TRBJ2-6; maybe TRBD2 (7 bases). V was pared by 3 bases and J by 0 bases, with 15 bases between. The CDR3 covers 17 residues. The germline CDR1 and CDR2 sequences are DFQATT and SNEGSKA (reference sequence). The CDR3 loop is CSARGAGAFSGANVLTF. The CDR3 DNA reads TGCAGTGCTAGGGGGGCGGGAGCCTTCTCTGGGGCCAACGTCCTGACTTTC.

This clonotype has a count of ten or more. The CDR3 coding sequence is TGTGCCAGCGCTGGGGGGGCAGGTGGCTACACCTTC. Protein product: CASAGGAGGYTF. This chain connects TRBV28 to TRBJ1-2; maybe TRBD1 (6 bases). The CDR3 is 12 amino acids. The germline V and J ends were trimmed by 8 bases and 7 bases, with 14 bases remaining between them. Germline V lookup: CDR1 MDHEN, CDR2 SYDVKM.

This clonotype was seen at least ten times. The gene calls are TRBV5-1 and TRBJ2-1; 8 nucleotides line up with TRBD2. From germline, CDR1 is SGHRS and CDR2 YFSETQ. The trim removed 2 bases at V and 6 bases at J, leaving 4 bases unmatched. This CDR3 is built from 14 residues. The CDR3 DNA is TGCGCCAGCAGCTTCGCGGGAGGTCTCAATGAGCAGTTCTTC. Translation: CASSFAGGLNEQFF.

This clonotype was counted once. The chain carries TRBV4-3 and TRBJ1-2; D is unresolved. The V end lost 1 base, the J end lost 8 bases, and 11 bases lay between the germline ends. The CDR3 spans 13 residues. CDR1 and CDR2 (germline): LGHNA, YSLEER. CDR3 coding DNA: TGCGCCAGCAGCCAAGGATTGACGGCAGGCTACACCTTC. Translation gives CASSQGLTAGYTF.

V is TRBV20-1 and J is TRBJ1-1, with D perhaps TRBD1 (6 bases). V lost 6 bases and J 6 bases, leaving 17 bases between the germline ends. This CDR3 spans 13 amino acids. Germline V gene data show CDR1 as DFQATT and CDR2 as SNEGSKA (reference sequence). The CDR3 sequence is CSAMGGRAPEAFF. Here the CDR3 DNA reads TGCAGTGCCATGGGGGGCCGGGCACCTGAAGCTTTCTTT.

This clonotype was found many times. The junction differs from germline at one of its ends, possibly a read error. The V and J genes are TRBV7-7 and TRBJ2-1; 14 bases fit TRBD2. Germline CDR1 SSHAT, CDR2 FNYEAQ (reference sequence). The CDR3 runs to 14 residues. CDR3: CASSPGLAGGEQFF. The CDR3 DNA is TGTGCTAGCAGTCCCGGACTAGCGGGAGGCGAGCAGTTCTTC.

This clonotype has ten or more counts. The chain has TRBV2 and TRBJ2-1; 15 nucleotides line up with TRBD2. V gave up 10 bases and J gave up 5 bases; unmatched junction bases: 18. CDR3 length equals 19 residues. Germline CDR1 is SNHLY and CDR2 is FYNNEI. This chain's CDR3 is CATFIPPGTSGRSHNEQFF. CDR3 nucleotides: TGTGCCACCTTTATACCTCCGGGGACTAGCGGGAGGTCGCACAATGAGCAGTTCTTC.

The sample holds a few counts of this clonotype. This rearrangement joins TRBV7-7 to TRBJ2-1; D is unclear. CDR1 is SSHAT and CDR2 is FNYEAQ in the germline V gene (reference sequence). V lost 4 bases and J 7 bases, leaving 14 bases between the germline ends. The CDR3 totals 14 residues. This CDR3 reads CASSSDHSVNEQFF. The CDR3, as DNA: TGTGCCAGCAGCTCCGACCATAGTGTAAATGAGCAGTTCTTC. The full variable domain, completed using reference TRBV7-7 and TRBJ2-1, is GAGVSQSPRYKVTKRGQDVTLRCDPISSHATLYWYQQALGQGPEFLTYFNYEAQPDKSGLPSDRFSAERPEGSISTLTIQRTEQRDSAMYRCASSSDHSVNEQFFGPGTRLTVL.

The chain has TRBV5-4 and TRBJ2-3, with D perhaps matching TRBD2 (6 bases). The length of the CDR3 is 13 residues. Trimming pared 7 bases from V and 2 bases from J, leaving 11 bases between. The germline V gene encodes CDR1 SGHNT and CDR2 YYREEE (reference sequence). The CDR3 DNA is TGTGCCAGCGGTAGGGGACTCACAGATACGCAGTATTTT. This gives the protein CASGRGLTDTQYF.

This clonotype has just a few counts. Since a much larger clone is just one base distant, this may be a read error. The chain carries TRBV6-4 and TRBJ2-2; TRBD1 matches at 8 bases. The CDR3 has 15 residues. V was pared by 7 bases and J by 1 base, with 5 bases of the junction left unmatched. Germline V gene data show CDR1 as MRHNA and CDR2 as SNTAGT. The CDR3 nucleotides are TGTGCCAGCAAACCCGGGACAGGGAACACCGGGGAGCTGTTTTTT. Protein product: CASKPGTGNTGELFF.

This clonotype was detected only a few times. The CDR3: CASSYTRNGGASGNTIYF. Here the CDR3 DNA reads TGTGCCAGCAGTTACACAAGAAACGGAGGGGCCTCTGGAAACACCATATATTTT. The chain is built from TRBV6-5 and TRBJ1-3; a possible D gene is TRBD1 (5 bases). The CDR3 consists of 18 residues. Trimming took off 2 bases at V and 0 bases at J, with 17 bases between the two ends. Germline-derived CDR1 and CDR2 are MNHEY and SVGAGI.

This chain connects TRBV29-1 to TRBJ2-3; TRBD1 matches 9 bases. The junction had 4 bases not matched to a gene; V was cut back by 7 bases and J by 2 bases. The V gene's germline CDR1 is SQVTM and CDR2 ANQGSEA. The CDR3 spans 13 residues. CDR3: CSGRQGDTDTQYF. The CDR3 DNA reads TGCAGCGGCCGACAGGGGGACACAGATACGCAGTATTTT.

This clonotype has more than one count but fewer than ten. The genes are TRBV27 and TRBJ2-1; 12 bases line up with TRBD2. V shed 4 bases, J shed 9 bases, and the junction held 7 bases outside the gene matches. The CDR3 length is 15 residues. Germline CDR1 and CDR2: MNHEY and SMNVEV (reference sequence). CDR3 sequence: CASSSLAGGPGEQFF. CDR3 bases: TGTGCCAGCAGTTCCCTAGCGGGAGGGCCTGGTGAGCAGTTCTTC.

This clonotype was counted between two and nine times. This chain joins TRBV27 and TRBJ2-6; D is unresolved. Looked up from germline, CDR1 is MNHEY and CDR2 is SMNVEV (reference sequence). The V end was cut by 3 bases, the J end by 4 bases, with 10 bases between. The CDR3 covers 15 residues. The CDR3 loop is CASSFLRSGANVLTF. In DNA, the CDR3 is TGTGCCAGCAGTTTTTTAAGATCCGGGGCCAACGTCCTGACTTTC.

V is TRBV7-6 and J is TRBJ2-2; D unresolved. The CDR3 extends over 16 amino acids. The V end was cut by 5 bases, the J end by 5 bases, with 18 bases between. Germline CDR1 reads SGHVS; CDR2 reads FNYEAQ. CDR3: CASSSAWLKATGELFF. CDR3 DNA sequence: TGTGCCAGCAGCAGCGCTTGGCTCAAGGCGACCGGGGAGCTGTTTTTT.

This clonotype was seen repeatedly, ten times or more. This rearrangement joins TRBV12-3 or TRBV12-4 to TRBJ2-1, with TRBD2 identical over 13 bases. The CDR3 consists of 13 residues. V lost 10 bases and J lost 6; bases outside the gene matches: 3. The CDR3 spells CATRTSGSNEQFF. Written as DNA, the CDR3 is TGTGCCACCAGGACTAGCGGGAGCAATGAGCAGTTCTTC.

This clonotype was counted many times. This chain uses TRBV2 with TRBJ2-7, with 9 bases aligning to TRBD2. Germline CDR1 reads SNHLY; CDR2 reads FYNNEI. V trimming: 8 bases; J trimming: 2 bases; junction bases outside the gene matches: 7. CDR3 length: 14 residues. The CDR3 sequence: CASLLSGGAYEQYF. The CDR3 DNA is TGTGCCAGCCTACTTAGCGGGGGAGCCTACGAGCAGTACTTC.

The chain joins TRBV6-1 to TRBJ1-2; D not certain. V dropped 4 bases and J dropped 2 bases, with 8 bases sitting between them. CDR3 length equals 13 residues. Germline V gene sequence: CDR1 MNHNS, CDR2 SASEGT. CDR3 amino acids: CASSVDGNYGYTF. CDR3 sequence (DNA): TGTGCCAGCAGTGTTGACGGAAACTATGGCTACACCTTC.

This clonotype was observed at least ten times. The rearrangement uses TRBV29-1 and TRBJ2-5, with D possibly matching TRBD1 (7 bases). Germline CDR1 and CDR2: SQVTM and ANQGSEA. This CDR3 contains 11 residues. Deletions cut 5 bases from V and 4 bases from J, with 8 bases between. The chain's CDR3 is CSVQGGETQYF. The CDR3 region has the DNA TGCAGCGTTCAGGGGGGAGAGACCCAGTACTTC.

This chain connects TRBV12-3 or TRBV12-4 to TRBJ2-7; tentative D call: TRBD2 (6 bases). CDR3 size: 15 residues. V dropped 4 bases and J dropped 3 bases, with 16 bases sitting between them. The CDR3: CASSWERTNLYEQYF. CDR3 DNA: TGTGCCAGCAGTTGGGAAAGGACTAACCTCTACGAGCAGTACTTC.

This chain links TRBV4-1 with TRBJ2-3, with 9 nucleotides matching TRBD2. Germline-derived CDR1 and CDR2 are MGHRA and YSYEKL. J gave up 6 bases and V 0 bases, and 7 bases lay outside the gene matches. The CDR3 totals 16 residues. The CDR3 bases are TGCGCCAGCAGCCAAGATAGGCAAGCGGGAGGTGATACGCAGTATTTT. It specifies CASSQDRQAGGDTQYF.

In this sample, this clonotype turned up many times. The rearrangement joins TRBV30 to TRBJ1-1; TRBD1 agrees at 10 bases. Losses at the gene ends were 0 bases for V and 5 bases for J; bases not matched to a gene: 6. This CDR3 is 15 amino acids long. Germline CDR1 GTSNPN, CDR2 SVGIG (reference sequence). The CDR3: CAWSVRDRGHTEAFF. Here the CDR3 DNA reads TGTGCCTGGAGTGTACGGGACAGGGGTCATACTGAAGCTTTCTTT.

This clonotype was observed many times. This chain links TRBV12-3 or TRBV12-4 with TRBJ2-7; TRBD2 agrees at 9 bases. The CDR3 is 18 amino acids. V lost 1 base and J lost 5; bases outside the gene matches: 15. In DNA, the CDR3 is TGTGCCAGCAGTTTAGTCGGCGCGGCGGGAGGGCCTGTAAACGAGCAGTACTTC. This translates into CASSLVGAAGGPVNEQYF.

This clonotype has only one observation. V usage is TRBV13 and J usage is TRBJ2-2, with TRBD2 identical over 9 bases. Germline V lookup: CDR1 PRHDT, CDR2 FYEKMQ (reference sequence). The CDR3 length is 17 residues. With 5 bases clipped from V and 4 bases from J, the junction kept 11 bases outside the gene matches. This chain's CDR3 is CASSPRTGTSLTGELFF. The CDR3, as DNA: TGTGCCAGCAGCCCCCGGACCGGGACTAGCCTCACCGGGGAGCTGTTTTTT.

This clonotype was seen more than once but under ten times. Given a much more abundant clone one base away, this may be a read error. The J gene is TRBJ2-6, the V gene TRBV12-3 or TRBV12-4; 10 positions match TRBD1. The length of the CDR3 is 17 residues. CDR3 coding DNA: TGTGCCAGCAGTCCGCAGACAGGGGGCATTGGGGCCAACGTCCGGACTTTC. Residues: CASSPQTGGIGANVRTF.

The chain couples TRBV5-4 to TRBJ2-7; 10 positions match TRBD2. Germline values: CDR1 SGHNT, CDR2 YYREEE (reference sequence). The CDR3 has 15 residues. V lost 0 bases and J lost 6; bases outside the gene matches: 6. CDR3 sequence: CASSLGTSGNLEQYF. CDR3 nucleotide sequence: TGTGCCAGCAGCTTGGGTACTAGCGGGAACCTCGAGCAGTACTTC.

This clonotype showed up many times. This chain uses TRBV20-1 with TRBJ2-1, with D perhaps being TRBD1 or TRBD2 (5 bases each). Germline assignment: CDR1 DFQATT and CDR2 SNEGSKA (reference sequence). V gave up 6 bases and J gave up 7 bases, with 22 bases separating them. The CDR3 runs to 15 residues. The CDR3 sequence is CSAIKGSRTNNEQFF. CDR3 in DNA: TGCAGTGCCATCAAGGGGAGTCGCACGAATAATGAGCAGTTCTTC.

This clonotype was recorded many times. The chain couples TRBV18 to TRBJ2-5, with D tentatively TRBD1 or TRBD2 (5 bases each). CDR1 and CDR2 from the germline V gene are KGHSH and LQKENI. The CDR3 totals 14 residues. Deletions cut 3 bases from V and 2 bases from J, with 10 bases between. DNA for the CDR3: TGTGCCAGCTCACCGGGACGGAAACAAGAGACCCAGTACTTC. Protein: CASSPGRKQETQYF.

This clonotype was detected ten times or more. The V and J genes are TRBV7-9 and TRBJ1-5; D is unclear. The CDR3 totals 14 residues. Trimming took 2 bases from V and 4 from J, leaving 9 bases between them. Looked up from germline, CDR1 is SEHNR and CDR2 is FQNEAQ (reference sequence). In DNA form, the CDR3 reads TGTGCCAGCAGCTTATACGGACCTAATCAGCCCCAGCATTTT. Translation: CASSLYGPNQPQHF.

This chain uses TRBV5-1 with TRBJ2-7, with TRBD2 identical over 7 bases. V shed 4 bases, J shed 5 bases, and the junction held 24 bases outside the gene matches. The germline gives CDR1 SGHRS, CDR2 YFSETQ. The CDR3 contains 19 residues. Here the CDR3 reads CASSREAQRVARVFHEQYF. Here the CDR3 DNA reads TGCGCCAGCAGCCGGGAGGCACAGAGGGTGGCCCGAGTCTTCCACGAGCAGTACTTC.

Comments on this clonotype: Just one base apart from a much larger clone, this may be a read error. The rearrangement uses TRBV5-1 and TRBJ2-7; D perhaps matches TRBD1 (6 bases). Germline CDR1 and CDR2: SGHRS and YFSETQ. This CDR3 contains 15 residues. This CDR3 reads CVSRFRDTPSYEQYF. Written as DNA, the CDR3 is TGCGTCAGCAGATTCCGGGACACACCCTCCTACGAGCAGTACTTC.

This chain uses TRBV5-4 with TRBJ1-1; D may be TRBD1 (5 bases). The V gene lost 0 bases and the J gene lost 5 bases, with 17 bases spanning the gap. CDR1 and CDR2 from the germline V gene are SGHNT and YYREEE (reference sequence). The CDR3 spans 16 residues. This chain's CDR3 is CASSLEVWGGETEAFF. CDR3 nucleotides: TGTGCCAGCAGCTTGGAAGTGTGGGGGGGGGAGACTGAAGCTTTCTTT.